Below, 16 T cell receptor beta chains from the same sample are listed, as sequenced in a study of T-cell memory formation after mild COVID-19. One entry per CDR3 protein, called by TCRdb with MiXCR from the 5' RACE reads. Among about 620,000 distinct CDR3 sequences listed, about 20% were seen once. The specimen sequenced was PBMCs or a T cell subset sorted from them (not recorded which). The receptors originated from an adult woman who had mild COVID-19 (a few samples of this study predate the infection). Cell type and time point are not known.

This clonotype was counted a few times. The chain combines TRBV12-3 or TRBV12-4 with TRBJ1-2; a weak D match, TRBD1 (6 bases). The V end lost 6 bases, the J end lost 2 bases, and 13 bases lay between the germline ends. The CDR3 totals 14 residues. CDR3 in DNA: TGTGCCAGCAGCCTTCTAAGGGGGAACTATGGCTACACCTTC. Amino acid sequence: CASSLLRGNYGYTF.

J is TRBJ2-1 and V is TRBV4-2; the match to TRBD1 covers 8 bases. This CDR3 has 17 amino acids. Trimming took 0 bases from V and 8 from J; bases not matched to a gene: 12. Germline lookup yields CDR1 LGHNA and CDR2 YNFKEQ. This CDR3 is CASSQDGDRGPWDEQFF. Written as DNA, the CDR3 is TGTGCCAGCAGCCAAGATGGAGACAGGGGACCGTGGGATGAGCAGTTCTTC.

The rearrangement joins TRBV6-6 to TRBJ2-3; D is perhaps TRBD1 or TRBD2 (7 bases each). The V gene's germline CDR1 is MNHNY and CDR2 SVGAGI (reference sequence). This CDR3 is 16 amino acids long. Between the trimmed V and J ends, which lost 3 bases and 4 bases, there was a span of 17 bases. CDR3 bases: TGTGCCAGCAGTTATCGGGCAGGGGGGGGAGCAGATACGCAGTATTTT. It codes for CASSYRAGGGADTQYF.

The chain is built from TRBV6-5 and TRBJ2-5; D gene uncertain. The V gene lost 0 bases and the J gene lost 4 bases, with 6 bases spanning the gap. The CDR3 is 13 residues long. CDR1 and CDR2 (germline): MNHEY, SVGAGI. DNA for the CDR3: TGTGCCAGCAGTTACTCGGTGGGAGAGACCCAGTACTTC. It yields the protein CASSYSVGETQYF.

This clonotype came up a few times. The chain combines TRBV7-2 with TRBJ2-7; maybe TRBD2 (7 bases). V lost 3 bases to trimming and J lost 0 bases, with 21 bases between them. Per germline, CDR1 SGHTA and CDR2 FQGNSA. The CDR3 extends over 18 amino acids. The CDR3 spells CASSFFAQGGASSYEQYF. In DNA, the CDR3 is TGTGCCAGCAGCTTTTTTGCGCAAGGGGGGGCAAGCTCCTACGAGCAGTACTTC.

The rearrangement uses TRBV19 and TRBJ2-7; 7 nucleotides agree with TRBD1. This CDR3 is built from 13 residues. With 5 bases clipped from V and 2 bases from J, the junction kept 3 bases outside the gene matches. CDR1 is LNHDA, CDR2 SQIVND, per germline (reference sequence). CDR3 amino acids: CASSGQDTYEQYF. The CDR3 DNA follows: TGTGCCAGTAGTGGACAGGACACCTACGAGCAGTACTTC.

This clonotype was picked up a small number of times. The chain recombines TRBV15 with TRBJ1-5; 7 nucleotides line up with TRBD1. Germline V gives CDR1 LNHNV, CDR2 YYDKDF (reference sequence). The CDR3 sequence is 15 residues long. The V and J ends lost 3 bases and 7 bases, in that order; junction bases with no gene match: 9. The CDR3: CATSSRTGSSQPQHF. CDR3 in DNA: TGTGCCACCAGCAGCCGGACAGGCTCTAGCCAGCCCCAGCATTTT.

This chain uses TRBV24-1 with TRBJ1-2; TRBD1 matches 9 bases. Germline V gene lookup returns CDR1 KGHDR and CDR2 SFDVKD. The CDR3 spans 17 residues. V lost 3 bases to trimming and J lost 7 bases; unmatched junction nucleotides: 14. The CDR3 here is CATSDRPGTGSGFGYTF. The CDR3 bases are TGTGCCACCAGTGATCGTCCCGGGACAGGGTCGGGTTTTGGCTACACCTTC.

This clonotype was counted only a few times. This chain links TRBV6-6 with TRBJ1-1; D may be TRBD1 (5 bases). V lost 2 bases to trimming and J lost 0 bases, with 7 bases between them. Per germline, CDR1 MNHNY and CDR2 SVGAGI (reference sequence). The CDR3 length is 14 residues. Here the CDR3 DNA reads TGTGCCAGCAGTTACACGGGGGTGAACACTGAAGCTTTCTTT. Residues: CASSYTGVNTEAFF.

Only one count was recorded for this clonotype. This chain connects TRBV24-1 to TRBJ2-3, with D possibly being TRBD2 (6 bases). Germline V gives CDR1 KGHDR, CDR2 SFDVKD. The CDR3 has 17 residues. V lost 0 bases and J 5 bases, leaving 17 bases between the germline ends. The DNA for the CDR3 is TGTGCCACCAGTGATTTGGGGGACTCCAATAGGAGAGATACGCAGTATTTT. Translation: CATSDLGDSNRRDTQYF.

The chain couples TRBV2 to TRBJ2-2; D may correspond to TRBD1 or TRBD2 (5 bases each). CDR3 length: 14 amino acids. Germline CDR1 is SNHLY and CDR2 is FYNNEI. Trimming cost V 6 bases and J 8 bases, with 16 bases left between them. The CDR3 loop reads CASRKGTTVGELFF. CDR3 nucleotide sequence: TGTGCCAGCAGAAAAGGGACCACCGTTGGGGAGCTGTTTTTT.

This clonotype was seen a handful of times. This chain connects TRBV27 to TRBJ2-7; TRBD2 matches 12 bases. Trimming took 3 bases from V and 3 from J; bases not matched to a gene: 6. The CDR3 contains 16 residues. Germline V gives CDR1 MNHEY, CDR2 SMNVEV (reference sequence). This CDR3 is CASSFSRLAGDYEQYF. The CDR3 DNA reads TGTGCCAGCAGTTTCTCCAGACTAGCGGGAGACTACGAGCAGTACTTC.

This chain joins TRBV7-6 and TRBJ2-1, with 11 bases fitting TRBD2. This CDR3 is 19 amino acids long. J gave up 7 bases and V 1 base, and 15 bases lay outside the gene matches. Germline assignment: CDR1 SGHVS and CDR2 FNYEAQ. The CDR3 loop is CASSLVSFETSGSLNEQFF. The CDR3, as DNA: TGTGCCAGCAGCTTAGTCTCTTTTGAAACTAGCGGGAGTTTAAATGAGCAGTTCTTC.

The V call is TRBV5-5, the J call TRBJ2-7; 9 bases align to TRBD1. Germline V gene sequence: CDR1 SGHKS, CDR2 YYEKEE (reference sequence). After removal of 6 bases from V and 3 bases from J, the junction contained 22 bases not matched to a gene. This CDR3 is built from 19 residues. The CDR3 coding sequence is TGTGCCAGCACCCTTGGGCCGGCGGGACAGGGTTTGTCCTTCTACGAGCAGTACTTC. Its protein is CASTLGPAGQGLSFYEQYF. Full variable domain (missing parts from reference TRBV5-5 and TRBJ2-7): DAGVTQSPTHLIKTRGQQVTLRCSPISGHKSVSWYQQVLGQGPQFIFQYYEKEERGRGNFPDRFSARQFPNYSSELNVNALLLGDSALYLCASTLGPAGQGLSFYEQYFGPGTRLTVT.

The chain links TRBV12-3 or TRBV12-4 to TRBJ2-5; TRBD2 agrees at 13 bases. The CDR3 has 14 residues. V was pared by 8 bases and J by 1 base, with 1 base of the junction left unmatched. In nucleotides, the CDR3 is TGTGCCAGCGGACTAGCGGGGGTCCAAGAGACCCAGTACTTC. Amino acids: CASGLAGVQETQYF.

This clonotype was detected many times. The chain employs TRBV4-2 and TRBJ2-3; D is unresolved. Germline assignment: CDR1 LGHNA and CDR2 YNFKEQ. This CDR3 region has 14 residues. V lost 0 bases to trimming and J lost 3 bases, with 7 bases between them. The CDR3 nucleotides are TGTGCCAGCAGCCAAGATCCGGGTACAGATACGCAGTATTTT. Translation gives CASSQDPGTDTQYF.